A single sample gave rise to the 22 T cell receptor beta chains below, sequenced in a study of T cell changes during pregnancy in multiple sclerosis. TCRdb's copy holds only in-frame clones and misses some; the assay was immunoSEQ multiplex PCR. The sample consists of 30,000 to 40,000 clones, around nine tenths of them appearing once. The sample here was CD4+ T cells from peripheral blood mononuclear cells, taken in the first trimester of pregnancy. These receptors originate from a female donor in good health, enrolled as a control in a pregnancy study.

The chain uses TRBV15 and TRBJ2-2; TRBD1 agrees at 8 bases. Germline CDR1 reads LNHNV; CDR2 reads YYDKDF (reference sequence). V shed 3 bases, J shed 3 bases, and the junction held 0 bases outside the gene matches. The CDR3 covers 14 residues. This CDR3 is CATSRTGDTGELFF. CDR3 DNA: TGTGCCACCAGCAGGACAGGGGACACCGGGGAGCTGTTTTTT.

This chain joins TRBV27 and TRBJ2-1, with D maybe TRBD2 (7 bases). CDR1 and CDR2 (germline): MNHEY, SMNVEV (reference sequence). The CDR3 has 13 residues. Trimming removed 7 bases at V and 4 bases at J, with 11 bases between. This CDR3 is CASKEGGYNEQFF. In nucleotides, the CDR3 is TGTGCCAGCAAGGAGGGGGGGTACAATGAGCAGTTCTTC.

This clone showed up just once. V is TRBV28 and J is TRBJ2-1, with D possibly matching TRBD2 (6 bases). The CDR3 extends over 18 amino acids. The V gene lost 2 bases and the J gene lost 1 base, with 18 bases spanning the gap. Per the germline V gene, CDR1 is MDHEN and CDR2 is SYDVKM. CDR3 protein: CASSLRPGRGGSYNEQFF. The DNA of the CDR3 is TGTGCCAGCAGTTTACGACCGGGGCGTGGAGGGTCCTACAATGAGCAGTTCTTC.

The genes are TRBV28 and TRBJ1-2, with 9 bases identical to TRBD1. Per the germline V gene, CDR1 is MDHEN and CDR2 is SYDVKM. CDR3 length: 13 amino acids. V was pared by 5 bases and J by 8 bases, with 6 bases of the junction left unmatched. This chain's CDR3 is CASSNYRGQGYTF. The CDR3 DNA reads TGTGCCAGCAGTAACTACAGGGGGCAAGGCTACACCTTC.

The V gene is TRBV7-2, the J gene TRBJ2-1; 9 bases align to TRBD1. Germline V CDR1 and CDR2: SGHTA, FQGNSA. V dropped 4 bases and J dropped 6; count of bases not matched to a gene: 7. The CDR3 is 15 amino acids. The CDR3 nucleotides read TGTGCCAGCAGCTACGCGGGACAGGGAGTCAATGAGCAGTTCTTC. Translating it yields CASSYAGQGVNEQFF.

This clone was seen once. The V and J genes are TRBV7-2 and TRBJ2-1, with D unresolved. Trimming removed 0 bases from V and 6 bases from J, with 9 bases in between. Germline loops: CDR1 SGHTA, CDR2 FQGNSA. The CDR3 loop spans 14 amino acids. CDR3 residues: CASSLALAINEQFF. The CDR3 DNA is TGTGCCAGCAGCTTAGCGCTTGCTATCAATGAGCAGTTCTTC. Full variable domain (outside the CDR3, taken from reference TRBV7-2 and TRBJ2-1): GAGVSQSPSNKVTEKGKDVELRCDPISGHTALYWYRQSLGQGLEFLIYFQGNSAPDKSGLPSDRFSAERTGGSVSTLTIQRTQQEDSAVYLCASSLALAINEQFFGPGTRLTVL.

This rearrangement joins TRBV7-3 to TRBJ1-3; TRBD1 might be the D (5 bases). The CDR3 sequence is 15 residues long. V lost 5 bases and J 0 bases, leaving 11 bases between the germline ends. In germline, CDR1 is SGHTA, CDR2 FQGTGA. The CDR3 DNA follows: TGTGCCAGCAGCGGTCCGACAGACTCTGGAAACACCATATATTTT. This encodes CASSGPTDSGNTIYF.

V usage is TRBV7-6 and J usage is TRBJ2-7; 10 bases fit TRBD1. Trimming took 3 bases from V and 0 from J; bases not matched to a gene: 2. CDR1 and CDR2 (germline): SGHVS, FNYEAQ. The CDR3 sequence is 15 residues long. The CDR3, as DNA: TGTGCCAGCAGCTTTAGGACAGGGGGCTCCTACGAGCAGTACTTC. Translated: CASSFRTGGSYEQYF.

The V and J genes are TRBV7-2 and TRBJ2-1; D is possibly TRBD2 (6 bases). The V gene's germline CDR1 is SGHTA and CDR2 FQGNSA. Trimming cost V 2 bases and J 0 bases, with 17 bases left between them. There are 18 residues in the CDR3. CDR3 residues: CASSLPALALSSYNEQFF. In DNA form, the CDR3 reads TGTGCCAGCAGCTTACCAGCACTAGCCCTAAGCTCCTACAATGAGCAGTTCTTC.

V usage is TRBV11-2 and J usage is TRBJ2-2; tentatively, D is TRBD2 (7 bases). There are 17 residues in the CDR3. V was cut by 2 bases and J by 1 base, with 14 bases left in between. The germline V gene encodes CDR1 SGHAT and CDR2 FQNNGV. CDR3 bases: TGTGCCAGCAGCTTAAGGGGGGGGGCAGGGAACACCGGGGAGCTGTTTTTT. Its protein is CASSLRGGAGNTGELFF. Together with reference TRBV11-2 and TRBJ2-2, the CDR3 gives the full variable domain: EAGVAQSPRYKIIEKRQSVAFWCNPISGHATLYWYQQILGQGPKLLIQFQNNGVVDDSQLPKDRFSAERLKGVDSTLKIQPAKLEDSAVYLCASSLRGGAGNTGELFFGEGSRLTVL.

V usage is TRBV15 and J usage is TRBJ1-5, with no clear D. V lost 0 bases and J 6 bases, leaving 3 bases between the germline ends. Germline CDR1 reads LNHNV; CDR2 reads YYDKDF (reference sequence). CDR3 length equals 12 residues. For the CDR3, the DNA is TGTGCCACCAGCAGAGATATTCAGCCCCAGCATTTT. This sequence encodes CATSRDIQPQHF.

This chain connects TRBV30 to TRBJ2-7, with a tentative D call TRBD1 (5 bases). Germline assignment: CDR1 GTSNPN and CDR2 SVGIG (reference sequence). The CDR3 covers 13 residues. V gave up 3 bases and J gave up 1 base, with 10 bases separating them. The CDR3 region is CAWRGAGSYEQYF. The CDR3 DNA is TGTGCCTGGAGAGGTGCAGGGTCCTACGAGCAGTACTTC.

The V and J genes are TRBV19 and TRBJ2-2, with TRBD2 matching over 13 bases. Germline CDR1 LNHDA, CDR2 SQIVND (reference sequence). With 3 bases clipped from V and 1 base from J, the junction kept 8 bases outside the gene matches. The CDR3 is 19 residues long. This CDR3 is CASSIRRTSGGRNTGELFF. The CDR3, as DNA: TGTGCCAGTAGTATCCGTAGGACTAGCGGGGGCAGGAACACCGGGGAGCTGTTTTTT.

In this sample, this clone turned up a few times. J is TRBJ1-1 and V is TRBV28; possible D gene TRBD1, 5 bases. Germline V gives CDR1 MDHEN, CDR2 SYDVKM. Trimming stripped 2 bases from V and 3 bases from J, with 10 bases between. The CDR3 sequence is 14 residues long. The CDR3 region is CASSLGGWDTEAFF. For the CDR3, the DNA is TGTGCCAGCAGTTTAGGGGGGTGGGACACTGAAGCTTTCTTT.

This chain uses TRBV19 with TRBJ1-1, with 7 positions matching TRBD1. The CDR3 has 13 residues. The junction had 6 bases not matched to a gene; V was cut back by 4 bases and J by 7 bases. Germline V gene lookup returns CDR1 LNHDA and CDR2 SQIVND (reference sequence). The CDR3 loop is CASSTDRAGEAFF. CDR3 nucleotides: TGTGCCAGTAGTACCGACAGGGCGGGTGAAGCTTTCTTT.

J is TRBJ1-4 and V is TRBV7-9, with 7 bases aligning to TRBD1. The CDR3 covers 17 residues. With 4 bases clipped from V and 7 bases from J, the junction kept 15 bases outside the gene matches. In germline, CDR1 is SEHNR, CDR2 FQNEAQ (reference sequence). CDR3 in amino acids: CASSSPDFAGGGEKLFF. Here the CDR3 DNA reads TGTGCCAGCAGCTCCCCCGATTTTGCAGGGGGAGGTGAAAAACTGTTTTTT.

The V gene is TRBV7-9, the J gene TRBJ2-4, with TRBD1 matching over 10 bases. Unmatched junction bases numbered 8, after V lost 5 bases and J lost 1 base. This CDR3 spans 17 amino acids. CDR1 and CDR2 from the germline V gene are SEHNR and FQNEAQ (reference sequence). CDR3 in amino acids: CASSQTGGSLAKNIQYF. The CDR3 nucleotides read TGTGCCAGCAGCCAGACAGGGGGCTCTTTGGCCAAAAACATTCAGTACTTC.

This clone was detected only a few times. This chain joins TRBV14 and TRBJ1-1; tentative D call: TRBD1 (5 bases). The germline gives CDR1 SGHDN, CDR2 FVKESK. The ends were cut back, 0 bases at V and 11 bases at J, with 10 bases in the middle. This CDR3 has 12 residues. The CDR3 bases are TGTGCCAGCAGCCAAGATCTAGGGGTGGCTTTCTTT. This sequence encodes CASSQDLGVAFF.

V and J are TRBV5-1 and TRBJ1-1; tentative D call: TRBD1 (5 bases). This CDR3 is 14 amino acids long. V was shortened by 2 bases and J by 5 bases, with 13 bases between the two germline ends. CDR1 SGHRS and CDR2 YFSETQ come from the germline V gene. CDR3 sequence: CASSLQPGVTEAFF. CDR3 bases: TGCGCCAGCAGCTTACAGCCGGGGGTAACTGAAGCTTTCTTT.

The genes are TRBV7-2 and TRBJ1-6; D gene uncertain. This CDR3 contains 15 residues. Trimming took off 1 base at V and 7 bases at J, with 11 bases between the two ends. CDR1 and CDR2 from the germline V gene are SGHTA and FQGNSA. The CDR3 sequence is CASSLDRGANSPLHF. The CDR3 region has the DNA TGTGCCAGCAGCTTAGATCGGGGAGCGAATTCACCCCTCCACTTT.

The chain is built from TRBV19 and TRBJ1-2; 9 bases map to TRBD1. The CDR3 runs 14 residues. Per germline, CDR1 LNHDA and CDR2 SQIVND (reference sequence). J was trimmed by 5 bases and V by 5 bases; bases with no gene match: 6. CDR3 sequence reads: CASSSRGQGYGYTF. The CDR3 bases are TGTGCCAGTAGTTCGAGGGGACAGGGATATGGCTACACCTTC.

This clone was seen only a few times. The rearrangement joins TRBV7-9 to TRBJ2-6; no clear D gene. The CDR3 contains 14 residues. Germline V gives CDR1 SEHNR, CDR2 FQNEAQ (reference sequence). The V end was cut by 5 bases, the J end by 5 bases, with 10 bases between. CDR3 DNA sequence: TGTGCCAGCAGCCCCTCCGGTAGGGCCAACGTCCTGACTTTC. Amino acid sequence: CASSPSGRANVLTF.